The rows below give T cell receptor beta chains drawn from one sample of a study of blood T cell repertoires in COVID-19. Sequenced by immunoSEQ multiplex PCR; TCRdb stores in-frame clones only, minus some. The data show some 30,000 clones, with roughly 84% seen just once and 25% held by the top ten. Sequenced material: peripheral blood. The receptors come from an older man with active COVID-19. Each CDR3 is given with its conserved first and last residue. A D gene is named only where the DNA matches it firmly. Only some rows state a clone size, as once, few, many or a class for expanded clones.

>NA|NA|11|TRBV11-2|TRBJ1-1
TGTGCCAGCAGCTCCCGCACTGAAGCTTTCTTT
CASSSRTEAFF
>NA|NA|11|TRBV27|TRBJ2-7
TGTGCCAGCAGACAGGGTGCCCTTCTTTCTTTC
CASRQGALLSF
>TRBD2|NA|14|TRBV5-1|TRBJ2-3
TGCGCCAGCAGCTTAAGCGGGGGGGTGGATACGCAGTATTTT
CASSLSGGVDTQYF
>TRBD2|NA|15|TRBV4-1|TRBJ2-7
TGCGCCAGCAGTCCACGGGACTACGAGGGCTACGAGCAGTACTTC
CASSPRDYEGYEQYF
>NA|few|15|TRBV3-1/TRBV3-2|TRBJ2-7
TGTGCCAGCAGCCAAGCCGAGACAGCCTCCTACGAGCAGTACTTC
CASSQAETASYEQYF
>NA|NA|13|TRBV28|TRBJ2-7
TGTGCCAGCAATCCTAGCCGTCCCTACGAGCAGTACTTC
CASNPSRPYEQYF
>TRBD1|NA|16|TRBV3-1/TRBV3-2|TRBJ1-2
TGTGCCAGCAGCTCGCGAATGATGACAGGGGAACACGGCTACACCTTC
CASSSRMMTGEHGYTF
>NA|NA|17|TRBV25-1|TRBJ2-6
TGTGCCAGCAGTGAAGGGGGCAGCCTCTCTGGGGCCAACGTCCTGACTTTC
CASSEGGSLSGANVLTF
>NA|NA|17|TRBV11-2|TRBJ1-4
TGTGCCAGCAGCCGCTTGGGGGGTAGAACAACTAATGAAAAACTGTTTTTT
CASSRLGGRTTNEKLFF
>TRBD1|NA|14|TRBV3-1/TRBV3-2|TRBJ2-3
TGTGCCAGCAGCCAAGCCCGACAGGGAGATACGCAGTATTTT
CASSQARQGDTQYF
>TRBD2|NA|15|TRBV6-4|TRBJ2-3
TGTGCCAGCAGTGCGACTAGCGGGAGCGCAGATACGCAGTATTTT
CASSATSGSADTQYF
>TRBD1|NA|14|TRBV25-1|TRBJ2-5
TGTGCCAGCAGTCAACAGGGGACCGGGAAGACCCAGTACTTC
CASSQQGTGKTQYF
>NA|NA|17|TRBV7-8|TRBJ2-1
TGTGCCAGCAGCTTATGGTTGGTCGGTGATTTGTGGAATGAGCAGTTCTTC
CASSLWLVGDLWNEQFF
>NA|NA|15|TRBV5-1|TRBJ1-1
TGCGCCAGCAGCCTGGGAAGGGGTTCGAACACTGAAGCTTTCTTT
CASSLGRGSNTEAFF
>TRBD1|NA|14|TRBV2|TRBJ2-1
TGTGCCAGCGGGGACAGGGGGGCCTACAATGAGCAGTTCTTC
CASGDRGAYNEQFF
>TRBD1|NA|13|TRBV30|TRBJ1-2
TGTGCCTGGCAACTGACAGGGACCTATGGCTACACCTTC
CAWQLTGTYGYTF
>TRBD1|NA|15|TRBV5-1|TRBJ1-1
TGCGCCAGCAGCTACAACCAGGGGGCGGGTACTGAAGCTTTCTTT
CASSYNQGAGTEAFF
>NA|NA|15|TRBV12-1|TRBJ1-2
TGTGCCAGCAGCTTTAGGGGACAACCTAACTATGGCTACACCTTC
CASSFRGQPNYGYTF
>NA|NA|14|TRBV29-1|TRBJ1-5
TGCAGCGTTGGGGGAGATAGGTATGGTCAGCCCCAGCATTTT
CSVGGDRYGQPQHF
>TRBD2|few|17|TRBV7-9|TRBJ2-5
TGTGCCAGCAGCCCTCTGAGACTAGCGGGAAGCCAAGAGACCCAGTACTTC
CASSPLRLAGSQETQYF
>TRBD1|few|13|TRBV5-4|TRBJ1-1
TGTGCCAGCAGCGGTTTACAGGGGGCTGAAGCTTTCTTT
CASSGLQGAEAFF
>NA|NA|15|TRBV7-9|TRBJ1-1
TGTGCCAGCAGCTTAGGCGACACCGGATACCCTGAAGCTTTCTTT
CASSLGDTGYPEAFF
>NA|NA|16|TRBV5-1|TRBJ2-2
TGCGCCAGCAGCTTCTTTCTGGGGAGCGGGACCGGGGAGCTGTTTTTT
CASSFFLGSGTGELFF
>TRBD2|NA|13|TRBV28|TRBJ2-6
TGTGCCAGCAGGGGACTAGTTGCAGGCGTCCTGACTTTC
CASRGLVAGVLTF
>NA|NA|14|TRBV29-1|TRBJ1-4
TGCAGCGTCGCGGACGGGACAACTAATGAAAAACTGTTTTTT
CSVADGTTNEKLFF
>TRBD1|NA|17|TRBV4-1|TRBJ1-1
TGCGCCAGCAGCCAAGATCGGGGGACAGCTGGGAACACTGAAGCTTTCTTT
CASSQDRGTAGNTEAFF
>TRBD2|once|16|TRBV7-3|TRBJ2-3
TGTGCCAGCAGCTTATCTTCTAGCGGGGGGACAGATACGCAGTATTTT
CASSLSSSGGTDTQYF
>TRBD1|once|15|TRBV27|TRBJ2-7
TGTGCCAGCAGTATGGCCGGGACAGGGAAGGAGGAGCAGTACTTC
CASSMAGTGKEEQYF
>NA|NA|14|TRBV18|TRBJ2-1
TGTGCCAGCTCCCCCTATCTACAGGACAATGAGCAGTTCTTC
CASSPYLQDNEQFF
>NA|NA|12|TRBV6-6|TRBJ1-1
TGTGCCAGCAGTTACTCCGAACTTGAAGCTTTCTTT
CASSYSELEAFF
>NA|NA|17|TRBV28|TRBJ2-3
TGTGCCAGCAGTTTTGGTGGGGGGGCGCTTGTAGGGGATACGCAGTATTTT
CASSFGGGALVGDTQYF
>NA|NA|15|TRBV4-1|TRBJ1-1
TGCGCCAGCAGCCAAGGGCCGGGGTGGTACACTGAAGCTTTCTTT
CASSQGPGWYTEAFF
>NA|NA|12|TRBV18|TRBJ1-1
TGTGCCAGCTCAGAGTTTGACACTGAAGCTTTCTTT
CASSEFDTEAFF
>TRBD1|NA|17|TRBV18|TRBJ1-4
TGTGCCAGCTCACCGTTCATGCCCGACAGGGGTAATGAAAAACTGTTTTTT
CASSPFMPDRGNEKLFF
>NA|NA|14|TRBV18|TRBJ1-5
TGTGCCAGCTCTGTACAGGGAGGCAATCAGCCCCAGCATTTT
CASSVQGGNQPQHF
>NA|NA|13|TRBV29-1|TRBJ1-1
TGCAGCGTTGAAGGGCGGTTGAACACTGAAGCTTTCTTT
CSVEGRLNTEAFF
>NA|NA|14|TRBV5-1|TRBJ2-3
TGCGCCAGCAGCTTGGGTGACTCCAAGGGGACGCAGTATTTT
CASSLGDSKGTQYF
>NA|NA|16|TRBV6-5|TRBJ1-2
TGTGCCAGCAGTTCTCCTGGGGGGGCGTTGGGCTATGGCTACACCTTC
CASSSPGGALGYGYTF
>NA|NA|13|TRBV6-5|TRBJ1-2
TGTGCCAGCAGCACCGAACTGGCGGATGGCTACACCTTC
CASSTELADGYTF
>TRBD1|few|16|TRBV19|TRBJ2-5
TGTGCCAGTAGTGAAGAGACAGGGGGCCTGGGAGAGACCCAGTACTTC
CASSEETGGLGETQYF
>NA|NA|14|TRBV5-1|TRBJ1-6
TGCGCCAGCAGCTTGGAGGGGCAGGGTTCACCCCTCCACTTT
CASSLEGQGSPLHF
>NA|NA|15|TRBV15|TRBJ1-3
TGTGCCACCAGCAGAGGTGGGGCCTCTGGAAACACCATATATTTT
CATSRGGASGNTIYF
>TRBD1|NA|15|TRBV9|TRBJ2-3
TGTGCCAGCAGCCCTTCAGGACAGGGGGAAGATACGCAGTATTTT
CASSPSGQGEDTQYF
>NA|NA|12|TRBV2|TRBJ1-4
TGTGCCAGCAGCCAGGGAGGTGAAAAACTGTTTTTT
CASSQGGEKLFF
>TRBD2|NA|17|TRBV4-1|TRBJ2-5
TGCGCCAGCAGCCTGGGGGGGTCGGGACGGGGCATTTATACCCAGTACTTC
CASSLGGSGRGIYTQYF
>TRBD2|NA|16|TRBV6-2/TRBV6-3|TRBJ2-3
TGTGCCAGCAGTTACTCGGGGACTAGCCTGGCAGATACGCAGTATTTT
CASSYSGTSLADTQYF
>NA|NA|15|TRBV23-1|TRBJ2-1
TGCGCCAGCAGTCAATCAGTTTCCGGGTTCAATGAGCAGTTCTTC
CASSQSVSGFNEQFF
>NA|few|15|TRBV7-2|TRBJ1-5
TGTGCCAGCAGCTTGGGCAGCAATAGCAATCAGCCCCAGCATTTT
CASSLGSNSNQPQHF
>NA|NA|14|TRBV18|TRBJ2-7
TGTGCCAGCTCACCACAGGCGGGGTTCGACGAGCAGTACTTC
CASSPQAGFDEQYF
>NA|NA|13|TRBV11-3|TRBJ2-7
TGTGCCAGCAGCACCACTTCCTCCTACGAGCAGTACTTC
CASSTTSSYEQYF
>TRBD1|NA|16|TRBV18|TRBJ1-5
TGTGCCAGCTCACCGGGGACAGGGGTAATCAATCAGCCCCAGCATTTT
CASSPGTGVINQPQHF
>NA|NA|16|TRBV25-1|TRBJ2-5
TGTGCCAGCAGTGAATCCGGGGTACGAGGTCAAGAGACCCAGTACTTC
CASSESGVRGQETQYF
>TRBD1|NA|15|TRBV5-1|TRBJ1-2
TGCGCCAGCAGCTTGGGAGCGACAGGGTACTATGGCTACACCTTC
CASSLGATGYYGYTF
>NA|few|14|TRBV6-5|TRBJ2-7
TGTGCCAGCAGTTACGGAGCATACTCCTACGAGCAGTACTTC
CASSYGAYSYEQYF
>NA|NA|12|TRBV28|TRBJ2-3
TGTGCCAGCAGTAAAGGGGTGGATACGCAGTATTTT
CASSKGVDTQYF
>TRBD1|NA|14|TRBV7-9|TRBJ2-7
TGTGCCAGCAGCCGCGGGACAGGGAAGGACGAGCAGTACTTC
CASSRGTGKDEQYF
>NA|few|18|TRBV4-1|TRBJ1-3
TGCGCCAGCAGCCAAGTCGGTCTCGGGGTTCTCTCTGGAAACACCATATATTTT
CASSQVGLGVLSGNTIYF
>NA|once|16|TRBV5-1|TRBJ2-1
TGCGCCAGCAGCTCGACAGTTCAAATAGGAGACAATGAGCAGTTCTTC
CASSSTVQIGDNEQFF
>TRBD2|NA|16|TRBV19|TRBJ2-7
TGTGCCAGTAGCCGAACGGGGGGAAGGAGCTCCTACGAGCAGTACTTC
CASSRTGGRSSYEQYF